The present entry profiles one T cell receptor beta chain with its context. These data are taken from a study of blood T cell repertoires in COVID-19. The wider study: The origin of the acute and convalescent COVID-19 samples was the United States, Italy and Spain. The cDNA or gDNA used as material had been derived from T cells, B-cell-depleted T cells, or PBMCs.

The germline V gene has CDR1 SEHNR and CDR2 FQNEAQ (reference sequence). The CDR3 has 13 amino acids. Trimming pared 5 bases from V and 3 bases from J, leaving 11 bases between. Original analysis: From reference gene primer amplification, estimates of nucleated cell counts were derived. The repertoire was sequenced with immunoSEQ multiplex PCR; TCRdb's copy has only in-frame clones and lacks some. V and J calls and clone size follow that table, whereas D and trimming were derived from the DNA. This sample yields fewer than 65,000 clones, of which roughly four fifths are seen a single time; 9% to 15% belongs to the top ten.

The chain links TRBV7-9 to TRBJ2-7; unclear D gene. The sequenced sample was peripheral blood. The receptor's source is a human donor in a cohort sampled during active COVID-19. CDR3: CASSTGLFYEQYF. CDR3 DNA sequence: TGTGCCAGCAGCACCGGTCTGTTCTACGAGCAGTACTTC.